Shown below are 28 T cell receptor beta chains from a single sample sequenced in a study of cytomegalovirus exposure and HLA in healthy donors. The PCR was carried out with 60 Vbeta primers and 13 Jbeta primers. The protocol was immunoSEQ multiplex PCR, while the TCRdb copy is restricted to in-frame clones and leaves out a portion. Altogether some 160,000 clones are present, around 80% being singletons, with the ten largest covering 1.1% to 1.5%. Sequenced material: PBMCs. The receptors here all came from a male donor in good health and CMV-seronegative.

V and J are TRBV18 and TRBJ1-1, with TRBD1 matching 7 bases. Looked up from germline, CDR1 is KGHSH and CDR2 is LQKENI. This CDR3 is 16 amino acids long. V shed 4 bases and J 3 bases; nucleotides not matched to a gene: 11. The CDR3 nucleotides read TGTGCCAGCTCACTAAACAGGGGCCTGGGAGACACTGAAGCTTTCTTT. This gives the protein CASSLNRGLGDTEAFF.

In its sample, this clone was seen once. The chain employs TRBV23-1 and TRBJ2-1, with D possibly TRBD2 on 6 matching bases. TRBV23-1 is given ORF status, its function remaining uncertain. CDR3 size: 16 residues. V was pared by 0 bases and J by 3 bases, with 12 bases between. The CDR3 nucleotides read TGCGCCAGCAGTCAATCGGCGGGGATTCTCTACAATGAGCAGTTCTTC. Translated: CASSQSAGILYNEQFF.

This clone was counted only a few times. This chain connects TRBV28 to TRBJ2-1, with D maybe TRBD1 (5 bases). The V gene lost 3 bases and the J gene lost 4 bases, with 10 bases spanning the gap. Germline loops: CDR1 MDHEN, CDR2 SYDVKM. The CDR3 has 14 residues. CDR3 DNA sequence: TGTGCCAGCAGTTTTAAGACAGATTACAATGAGCAGTTCTTC. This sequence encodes CASSFKTDYNEQFF.

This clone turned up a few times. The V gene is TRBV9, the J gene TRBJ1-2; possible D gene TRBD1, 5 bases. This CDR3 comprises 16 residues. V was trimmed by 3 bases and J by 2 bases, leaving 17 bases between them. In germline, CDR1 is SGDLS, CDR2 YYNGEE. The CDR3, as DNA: TGTGCCAGCAGCGCCGTGGGGGAGGGATGGAACTATGGCTACACCTTC. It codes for CASSAVGEGWNYGYTF.

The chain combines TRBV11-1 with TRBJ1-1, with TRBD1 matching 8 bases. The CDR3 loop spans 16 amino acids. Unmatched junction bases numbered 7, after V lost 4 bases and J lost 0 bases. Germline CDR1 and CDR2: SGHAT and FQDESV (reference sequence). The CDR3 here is CASSYRKTGVNTEAFF. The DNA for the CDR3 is TGTGCCAGCAGCTACCGAAAGACAGGGGTGAACACTGAAGCTTTCTTT.

The CDR3 here is CASSPRQGARVYEQYF. Here the CDR3 DNA reads TGTGCCAGCAGCCCCCGACAGGGGGCGAGGGTTTACGAGCAGTACTTC. The gene calls are TRBV7-9 and TRBJ2-7; 10 nucleotides agree with TRBD1. Germline V lookup: CDR1 SEHNR, CDR2 FQNEAQ (reference sequence). The CDR3 length is 16 residues. With V trimmed by 5 bases and J by 4 bases, 11 bases remained unmatched.

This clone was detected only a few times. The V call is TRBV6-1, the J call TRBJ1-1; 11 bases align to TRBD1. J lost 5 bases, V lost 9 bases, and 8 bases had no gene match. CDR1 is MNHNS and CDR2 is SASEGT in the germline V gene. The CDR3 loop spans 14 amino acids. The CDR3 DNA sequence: TGTGCCAGTTCTTGGACAGGGGGCGGAACTGAAGCTTTCTTT. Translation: CASSWTGGGTEAFF.

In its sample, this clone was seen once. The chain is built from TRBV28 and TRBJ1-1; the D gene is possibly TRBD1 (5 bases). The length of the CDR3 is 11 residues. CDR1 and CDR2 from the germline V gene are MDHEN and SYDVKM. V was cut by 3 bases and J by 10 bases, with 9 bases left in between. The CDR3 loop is CASSLGGVAFF. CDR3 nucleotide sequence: TGTGCCAGCAGTTTGGGGGGTGTAGCTTTCTTT.

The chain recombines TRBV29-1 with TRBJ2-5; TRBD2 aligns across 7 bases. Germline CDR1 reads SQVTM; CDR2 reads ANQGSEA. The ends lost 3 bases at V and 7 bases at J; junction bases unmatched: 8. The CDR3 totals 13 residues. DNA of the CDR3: TGCAGCGTTGACGGACTAGAGGAGGGGACCCAGTACTTC. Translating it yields CSVDGLEEGTQYF.

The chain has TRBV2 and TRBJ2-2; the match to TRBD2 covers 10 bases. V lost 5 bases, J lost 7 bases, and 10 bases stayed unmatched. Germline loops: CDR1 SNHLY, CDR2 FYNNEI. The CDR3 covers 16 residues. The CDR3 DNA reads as TGTGCCAGCAGTACTTTTAGCGGGAGGAAGGGCGGGGAGCTGTTTTTT. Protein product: CASSTFSGRKGGELFF.

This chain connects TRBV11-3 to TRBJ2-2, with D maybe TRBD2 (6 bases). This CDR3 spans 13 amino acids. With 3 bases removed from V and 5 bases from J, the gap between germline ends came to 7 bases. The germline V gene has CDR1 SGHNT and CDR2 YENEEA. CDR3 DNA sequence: TGTGCCAGCAGCTTTGGAGGGACCGGGGAGCTGTTTTTT. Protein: CASSFGGTGELFF. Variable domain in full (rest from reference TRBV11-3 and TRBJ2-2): EAGVVQSPRYKIIEKKQPVAFWCNPISGHNTLYWYLQNLGQGPELLIRYENEEAVDDSQLPKDRFSAERLKGVDSTLKIQPAELGDSAVYLCASSFGGTGELFFGEGSRLTVL.

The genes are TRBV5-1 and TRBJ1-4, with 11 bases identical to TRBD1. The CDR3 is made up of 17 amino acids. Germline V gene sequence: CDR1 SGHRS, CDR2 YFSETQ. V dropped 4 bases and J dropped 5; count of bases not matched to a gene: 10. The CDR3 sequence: CASSPSGTGGFNEKLFF. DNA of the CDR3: TGCGCCAGCAGCCCATCCGGGACAGGGGGATTCAATGAAAAACTGTTTTTT.

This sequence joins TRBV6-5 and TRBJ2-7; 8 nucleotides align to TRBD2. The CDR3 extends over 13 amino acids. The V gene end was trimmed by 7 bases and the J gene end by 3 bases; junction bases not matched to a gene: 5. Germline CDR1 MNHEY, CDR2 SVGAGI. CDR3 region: CASNPAGDYEQYF. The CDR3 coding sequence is TGTGCCAGCAATCCAGCGGGGGACTACGAGCAGTACTTC.

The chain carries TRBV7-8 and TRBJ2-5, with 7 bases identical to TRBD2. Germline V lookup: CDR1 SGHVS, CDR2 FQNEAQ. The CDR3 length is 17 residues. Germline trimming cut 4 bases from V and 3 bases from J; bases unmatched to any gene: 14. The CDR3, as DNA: TGTGCCAGCAGCTCGACCCGTGTAGCGGGCGGAAAAGAGACCCAGTACTTC. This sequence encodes CASSSTRVAGGKETQYF. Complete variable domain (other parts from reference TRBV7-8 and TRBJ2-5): GAGVSQSPRYKVAKRGQDVALRCDPISGHVSLFWYQQALGQGPEFLTYFQNEAQLDKSGLPSDRFFAERPEGSVSTLKIQRTQQEDSAVYLCASSSTRVAGGKETQYFGPGTRLLVL.

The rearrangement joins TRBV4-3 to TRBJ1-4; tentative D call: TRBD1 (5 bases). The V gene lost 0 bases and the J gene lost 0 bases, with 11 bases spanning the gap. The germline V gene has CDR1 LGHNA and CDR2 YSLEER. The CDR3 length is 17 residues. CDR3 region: CASSQDGGVATNEKLFF. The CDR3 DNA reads TGCGCCAGCAGCCAAGACGGGGGAGTTGCAACTAATGAAAAACTGTTTTTT.

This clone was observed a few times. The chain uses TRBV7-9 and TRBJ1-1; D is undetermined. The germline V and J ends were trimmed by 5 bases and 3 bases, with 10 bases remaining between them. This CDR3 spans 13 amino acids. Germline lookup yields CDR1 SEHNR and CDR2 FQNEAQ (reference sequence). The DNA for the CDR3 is TGTGCCAGCAGCCTGGTGGAGTACACTGAAGCTTTCTTT. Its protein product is CASSLVEYTEAFF.

As DNA, the CDR3 is TGTGCCAGCAGCTTAGGAGGGGCCGGGGGGAGCTCCTACAATGAGCAGTTCTTC. Its translation: CASSLGGAGGSSYNEQFF. The gene calls are TRBV13 and TRBJ2-1; TRBD2 aligns across 7 bases. The germline V gene has CDR1 PRHDT and CDR2 FYEKMQ (reference sequence). This CDR3 spans 18 amino acids. The ends lost 0 bases at V and 0 bases at J; junction bases unmatched: 8.

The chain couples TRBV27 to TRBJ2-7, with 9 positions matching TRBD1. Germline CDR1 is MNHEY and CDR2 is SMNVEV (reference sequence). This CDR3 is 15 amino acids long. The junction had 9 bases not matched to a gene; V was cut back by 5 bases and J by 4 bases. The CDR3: CASSPGQGFTYEQYF. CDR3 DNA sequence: TGTGCCAGCAGTCCCGGACAGGGGTTCACATACGAGCAGTACTTC.

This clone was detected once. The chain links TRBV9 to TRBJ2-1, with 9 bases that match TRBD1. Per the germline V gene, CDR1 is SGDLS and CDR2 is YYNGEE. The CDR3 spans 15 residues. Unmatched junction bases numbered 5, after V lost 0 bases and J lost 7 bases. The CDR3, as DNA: TGTGCCAGCAGCGTAGTACAGGGGGCACGAAATGAGCAGTTCTTC. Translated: CASSVVQGARNEQFF.

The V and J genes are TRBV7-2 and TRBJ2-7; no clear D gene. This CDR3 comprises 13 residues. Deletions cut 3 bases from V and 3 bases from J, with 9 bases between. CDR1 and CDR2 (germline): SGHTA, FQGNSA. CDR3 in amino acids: CASSLGKLYEQYF. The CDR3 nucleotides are TGTGCCAGCAGCTTGGGCAAACTCTACGAGCAGTACTTC.

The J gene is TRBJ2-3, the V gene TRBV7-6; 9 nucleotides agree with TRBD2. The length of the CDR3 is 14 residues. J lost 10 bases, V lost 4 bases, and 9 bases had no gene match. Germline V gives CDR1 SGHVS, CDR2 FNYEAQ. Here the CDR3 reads CASSSPGTSKAQYF. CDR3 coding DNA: TGTGCCAGCAGCTCCCCCGGGACTAGCAAGGCGCAGTATTTT.

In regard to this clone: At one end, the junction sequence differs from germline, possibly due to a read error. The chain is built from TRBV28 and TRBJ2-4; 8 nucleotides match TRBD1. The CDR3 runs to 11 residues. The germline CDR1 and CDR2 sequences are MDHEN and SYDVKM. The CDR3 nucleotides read TGTGCCAGCAGTGGGCGGGACAGGTCCCGTTTC. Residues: CASSGRDRSRF. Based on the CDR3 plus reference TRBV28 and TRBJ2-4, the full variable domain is DVKVTQSSRYLVKRTGEKVFLECVQDMDHENMFWYRQDPGLGLRLIYFSYDVKMKEKGDIPEGYSVSREKKERFSLILESASTNQTSMYLCASSGRDRSRFGAGTRLSVL.

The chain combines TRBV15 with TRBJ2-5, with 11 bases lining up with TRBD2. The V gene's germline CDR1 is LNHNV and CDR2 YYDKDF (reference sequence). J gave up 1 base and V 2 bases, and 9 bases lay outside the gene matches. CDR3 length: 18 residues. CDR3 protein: CATSRSFGTSGPQETQYF. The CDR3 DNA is TGTGCCACCAGCAGAAGCTTTGGGACTAGCGGACCCCAAGAGACCCAGTACTTC. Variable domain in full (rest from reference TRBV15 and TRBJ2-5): DAMVIQNPRYQVTQFGKPVTLSCSQTLNHNVMYWYQQKSSQAPKLLFHYYDKDFNNEADTPDNFQSRRPNTSFCFLDIRSPGLGDTAMYLCATSRSFGTSGPQETQYFGPGTRLLVL.

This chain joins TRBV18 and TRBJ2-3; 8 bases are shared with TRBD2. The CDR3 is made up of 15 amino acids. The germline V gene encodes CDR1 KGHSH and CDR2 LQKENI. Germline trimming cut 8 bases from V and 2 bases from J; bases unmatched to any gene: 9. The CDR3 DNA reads TGTGCCAGCCAAATCAATAGCGGGGCCACAGATACGCAGTATTTT. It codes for CASQINSGATDTQYF.

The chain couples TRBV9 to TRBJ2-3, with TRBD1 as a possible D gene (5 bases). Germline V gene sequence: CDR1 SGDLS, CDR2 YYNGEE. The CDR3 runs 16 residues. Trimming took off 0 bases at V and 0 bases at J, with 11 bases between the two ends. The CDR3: CASSVGGQHSTDTQYF. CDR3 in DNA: TGTGCCAGCAGCGTAGGGGGCCAGCACAGCACAGATACGCAGTATTTT.

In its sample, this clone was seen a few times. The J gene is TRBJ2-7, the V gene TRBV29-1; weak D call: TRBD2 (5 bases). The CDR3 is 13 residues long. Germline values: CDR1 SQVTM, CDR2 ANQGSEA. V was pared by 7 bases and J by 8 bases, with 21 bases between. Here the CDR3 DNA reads TGCAGCGCCCCCGAGCGGCTATTTGACCAGCAGTACTTC. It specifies CSAPERLFDQQYF.

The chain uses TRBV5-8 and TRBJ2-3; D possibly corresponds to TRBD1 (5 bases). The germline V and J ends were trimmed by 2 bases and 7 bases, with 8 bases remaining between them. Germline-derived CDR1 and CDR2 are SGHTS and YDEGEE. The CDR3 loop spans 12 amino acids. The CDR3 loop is CASSFSGYTQYF. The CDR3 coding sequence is TGTGCCAGCAGCTTCTCAGGGTATACGCAGTATTTT.

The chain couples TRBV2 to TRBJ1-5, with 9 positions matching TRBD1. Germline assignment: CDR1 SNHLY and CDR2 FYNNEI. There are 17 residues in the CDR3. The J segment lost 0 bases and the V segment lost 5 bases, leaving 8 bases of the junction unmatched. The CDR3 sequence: CASSSQGTGSSNQPQHF. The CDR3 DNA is TGTGCCAGCAGTTCCCAAGGGACAGGGAGTAGCAATCAGCCCCAGCATTTT. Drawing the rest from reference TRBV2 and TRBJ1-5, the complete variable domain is EPEVTQTPSHQVTQMGQEVILRCVPISNHLYFYWYRQILGQKVEFLVSFYNNEISEKSEIFDDQFSVERPDGSNFTLKIRSTKLEDSAMYFCASSSQGTGSSNQPQHFGDGTRLSIL.